This TCR beta chain was sequenced during a study of T cell responses to AZD1222 COVID-19 vaccine. Using immunoSEQ multiplex PCR, the repertoire was profiled, and TCRdb retains in-frame clones only, with some absent. The sample has about 100,000 clones; 91% are singletons. Germline CDR1 SGHDT, CDR2 YYEEEE. Trimming took off 4 bases at V and 3 bases at J, with 22 bases between the two ends. The CDR3 sequence is 17 residues long. As regards this clone: Its antigen is undetermined.

The study's findings and limits: Nearly half of unique spike-specific TCRs reportedly avoided B.1.351 and B.1.1.7 mutated regions.

The chain employs TRBV5-6 and TRBJ1-1; D gene ambiguous. The sample here was peripheral blood, taken on day 0 of AZD1222 vaccination. The clonotype originates from an adult in good health. For the CDR3, the DNA is TGTGCCAGCAGCCTTAGACTGCCTATTCATTTCGACACTGAAGCTTTCTTT. This codes for CASSLRLPIHFDTEAFF. Looking up the rest from reference TRBV5-6 and TRBJ1-1 gives the full variable domain: DAGVTQSPTHLIKTRGQQVTLRCSPKSGHDTVSWYQQALGQGPQFIFQYYEEEERQRGNFPDRFSGHQFPNYSSELNVNALLLGDSALYLCASSLRLPIHFDTEAFFGQGTRLTVV.